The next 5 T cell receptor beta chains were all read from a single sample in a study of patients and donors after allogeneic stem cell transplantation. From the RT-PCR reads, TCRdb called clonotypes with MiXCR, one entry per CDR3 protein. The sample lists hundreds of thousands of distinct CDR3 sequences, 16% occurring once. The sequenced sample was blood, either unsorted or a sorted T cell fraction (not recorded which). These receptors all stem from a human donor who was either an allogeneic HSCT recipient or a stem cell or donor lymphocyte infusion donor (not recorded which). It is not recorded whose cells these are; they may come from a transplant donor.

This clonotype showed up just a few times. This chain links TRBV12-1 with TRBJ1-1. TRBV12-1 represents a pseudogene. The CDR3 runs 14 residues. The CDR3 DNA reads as TGTGCCAGCAGCTGGTCGCCTTACGAGGAGGAAGCTTTCTTT. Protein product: CASSWSPYEEEAFF.

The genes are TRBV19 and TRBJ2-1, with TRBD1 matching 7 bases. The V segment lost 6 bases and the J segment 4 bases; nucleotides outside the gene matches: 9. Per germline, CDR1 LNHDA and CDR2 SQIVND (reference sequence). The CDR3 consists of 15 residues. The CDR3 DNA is TGTGCCAGTAGGATAACAGGGGTTACTTACAATGAGCAGTTCTTC. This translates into CASRITGVTYNEQFF.

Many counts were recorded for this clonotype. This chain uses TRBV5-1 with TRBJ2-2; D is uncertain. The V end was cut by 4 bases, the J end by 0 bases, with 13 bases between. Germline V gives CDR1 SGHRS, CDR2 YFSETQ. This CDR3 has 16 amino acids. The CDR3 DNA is TGCGCCAGCAGCAGAACCAGGAAAACGAACACCGGGGAGCTGTTTTTT. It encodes CASSRTRKTNTGELFF. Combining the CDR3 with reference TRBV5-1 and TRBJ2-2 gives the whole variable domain KAGVTQTPRYLIKTRGQQVTLSCSPISGHRSVSWYQQTPGQGLQFLFEYFSETQRNKGNFPGRFSGRQFSNSRSEMNVSTLELGDSALYLCASSRTRKTNTGELFFGEGSRLTVL.

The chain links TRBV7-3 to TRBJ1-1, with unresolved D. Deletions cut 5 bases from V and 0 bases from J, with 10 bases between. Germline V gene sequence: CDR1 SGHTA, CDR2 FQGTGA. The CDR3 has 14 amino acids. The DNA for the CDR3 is TGTGCCAGCAGCCCCAACGGAATGAACACTGAAGCTTTCTTT. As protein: CASSPNGMNTEAFF.

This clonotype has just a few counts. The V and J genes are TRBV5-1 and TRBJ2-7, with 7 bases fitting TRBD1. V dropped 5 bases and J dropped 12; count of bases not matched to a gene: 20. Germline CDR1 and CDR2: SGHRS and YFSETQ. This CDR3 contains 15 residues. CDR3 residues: CASREKGADRFLRYF. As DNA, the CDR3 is TGCGCCAGCAGGGAAAAGGGGGCGGACCGCTTTCTCAGGTACTTC.